Below are 21 T cell receptor beta chains sequenced from a single sample in a study of blood T cell repertoires in COVID-19. The repertoire was sequenced with immunoSEQ multiplex PCR; TCRdb's copy has only in-frame clones and lacks some. This sample has 200,000 to 250,000 clones, with roughly nine tenths found just once. The material sequenced was peripheral blood. These receptors were collected from a woman in her 50s with COVID-19, enrolled during active disease.

The chain links TRBV19 to TRBJ2-2; 8 bases are shared with TRBD1. Per the germline V gene, CDR1 is LNHDA and CDR2 is SQIVND (reference sequence). CDR3 length equals 13 residues. V dropped 4 bases and J dropped 5; count of bases not matched to a gene: 0. CDR3 sequence: CASSNRGTGELFF. CDR3 nucleotide sequence: TGTGCCAGTAGTAACAGGGGGACCGGGGAGCTGTTTTTT.

The chain links TRBV13 to TRBJ1-2; TRBD1 agrees at 9 bases. Germline values: CDR1 PRHDT, CDR2 FYEKMQ (reference sequence). J gave up 5 bases and V 5 bases, and 12 bases lay outside the gene matches. The CDR3 spans 16 residues. The CDR3 coding sequence is TGTGCCAGCAGCCCAAGTCCGGGACAGGGTAGATATGGCTACACCTTC. It is translated as CASSPSPGQGRYGYTF.

This clone has a single count. CDR3 in amino acids: CASSQIRGTGPGELFF. Here the CDR3 DNA reads TGTGCCAGCAGCCAGATCCGAGGGACAGGGCCCGGGGAGCTGTTTTTT. This chain joins TRBV6-6 and TRBJ2-2; 9 nucleotides agree with TRBD1. Trimming took 6 bases from V and 6 from J; bases not matched to a gene: 11. This CDR3 region has 16 residues. In germline, CDR1 is MNHNY, CDR2 SVGAGI (reference sequence).

The chain combines TRBV5-1 with TRBJ1-6, with 8 bases aligning to TRBD1. V dropped 4 bases and J dropped 10; count of bases not matched to a gene: 10. Germline values: CDR1 SGHRS, CDR2 YFSETQ. The CDR3 is 15 amino acids. DNA for the CDR3: TGCGCCAGCAGCGCCGGACAGGGATTAAGGTCACCCCTCCACTTT. This encodes CASSAGQGLRSPLHF.

The V gene is TRBV9, the J gene TRBJ2-3; tentatively, D is TRBD2 (7 bases). Trimming took 4 bases from V and 1 from J, leaving 16 bases between them. This CDR3 contains 16 residues. The germline V gene encodes CDR1 SGDLS and CDR2 YYNGEE. CDR3 protein: CASSPGGGGRTDTQYF. The CDR3 DNA sequence: TGTGCCAGCAGCCCTGGGGGCGGGGGCCGCACAGATACGCAGTATTTT.

Many counts were recorded for this clone. This sequence joins TRBV7-9 and TRBJ2-1; TRBD2 agrees at 9 bases. V dropped 8 bases and J dropped 5; count of bases not matched to a gene: 13. The CDR3 sequence is 16 residues long. Germline lookup yields CDR1 SEHNR and CDR2 FQNEAQ (reference sequence). CDR3 sequence (DNA): TGTGCCAGCGTCCTAATGGGTCTAGCGGGGAACAATGAGCAGTTCTTC. Translated, it gives CASVLMGLAGNNEQFF.

The rearrangement uses TRBV5-8 and TRBJ2-1, with D unresolved. This CDR3 comprises 15 residues. Per the germline V gene, CDR1 is SGHTS and CDR2 is YDEGEE. The germline V and J ends were trimmed by 0 bases and 3 bases, with 10 bases remaining between them. The CDR3 spells CASSLGLQLYNEQFF. CDR3 bases: TGTGCCAGCAGCTTGGGATTACAGCTCTACAATGAGCAGTTCTTC. The full variable domain, completed using reference TRBV5-8 and TRBJ2-1, is EAGVTQSPTHLIKTRGQQATLRCSPISGHTSVYWYQQALGLGLQFLLWYDEGEERNRGNFPPRFSGRQFPNYSSELNVNALELEDSALYLCASSLGLQLYNEQFFGPGTRLTVL.

The chain couples TRBV19 to TRBJ2-2, with a weak D call TRBD1 (6 bases). V was trimmed by 5 bases and J by 2 bases, leaving 12 bases between them. Germline V gives CDR1 LNHDA, CDR2 SQIVND (reference sequence). The CDR3 is 15 residues long. Here the CDR3 DNA reads TGTGCCAGTAGTGCGCTACAGGGTAACACCGGGGAGCTGTTTTTT. Translating it yields CASSALQGNTGELFF.

This clone was seen only once. V and J are TRBV19 and TRBJ1-5; unclear D gene. Germline CDR1 and CDR2: LNHDA and SQIVND (reference sequence). V was trimmed by 5 bases and J by 0 bases, leaving 17 bases between them. The CDR3 length is 17 residues. The CDR3 nucleotides are TGTGCCAGTAGTCCCTTGGAAGGGAGAGGTAGCAATCAGCCCCAGCATTTT. This sequence encodes CASSPLEGRGSNQPQHF.

The chain combines TRBV6-4 with TRBJ1-2, with a tentative D call TRBD1 (6 bases). The CDR3 totals 13 residues. The germline gives CDR1 MRHNA, CDR2 SNTAGT. Trimming stripped 2 bases from V and 6 bases from J, with 10 bases between. CDR3 protein: CASSDTPGDGYTF. CDR3 nucleotides: TGTGCCAGCAGTGACACACCAGGGGATGGCTACACCTTC.

The chain combines TRBV7-6 with TRBJ2-3; D is ambiguous. CDR1 and CDR2 (germline): SGHVS, FNYEAQ. V dropped 6 bases and J dropped 4 bases, with 11 bases sitting between them. The length of the CDR3 is 13 residues. CDR3 nucleotide sequence: TGTGCCAGCAGTTCCTTTACATCAGATACGCAGTATTTT. Protein sequence: CASSSFTSDTQYF.

This sequence joins TRBV3-1 (or the pseudogene TRBV3-2) and TRBJ2-3; D not resolved. There are 15 residues in the CDR3. Per the germline V gene, CDR1 is LGHDT and CDR2 is YNNKEL (reference sequence). Trimming removed 0 bases from V and 2 bases from J, with 9 bases in between. The CDR3 loop reads CASSQDPVNTDTQYF. CDR3 DNA: TGTGCCAGCAGCCAAGATCCGGTCAACACAGATACGCAGTATTTT.

The gene calls are TRBV4-2 and TRBJ1-1, with 7 positions matching TRBD1. CDR1 and CDR2 from the germline V gene are LGHNA and YNFKEQ. The CDR3 sequence is 17 residues long. The J segment lost 1 base and the V segment lost 1 base, leaving 9 bases of the junction unmatched. The CDR3 here is CASSQAQTGAENTEAFF. For the CDR3, the DNA is TGTGCCAGCAGCCAAGCGCAAACAGGGGCCGAGAACACTGAAGCTTTCTTT.

This clone was seen a handful of times. The chain combines TRBV2 with TRBJ2-7; the D gene is possibly TRBD2 (6 bases). The V and J ends lost 4 bases and 11 bases respectively, with 18 bases between them. Germline-derived CDR1 and CDR2 are SNHLY and FYNNEI. The length of the CDR3 is 13 residues. This CDR3 is CASSGSGTREKYV. The DNA for the CDR3 is TGTGCCAGCAGTGGGTCCGGGACGCGGGAAAAGTACGTC.

The chain recombines TRBV4-1 with TRBJ1-5, with a weak D call TRBD1 (6 bases). This CDR3 spans 16 amino acids. V lost 3 bases, J lost 2 bases, and 14 bases lay in between. CDR1 is MGHRA, CDR2 YSYEKL, per germline. CDR3 amino acids: CASSHPQGRGNQPQHF. As DNA, the CDR3 is TGCGCCAGCAGCCATCCACAGGGTCGGGGCAATCAGCCCCAGCATTTT.

The chain couples TRBV5-1 to TRBJ2-3; a weak D match, TRBD2 (5 bases). Germline V gene data show CDR1 as SGHRS and CDR2 as YFSETQ. The CDR3 totals 14 residues. The V and J ends lost 5 bases and 5 bases respectively, with 15 bases between them. This chain's CDR3 is CASREVPLVDTQYF. Here the CDR3 DNA reads TGCGCCAGCAGGGAGGTACCCTTGGTAGATACGCAGTATTTT.

V is TRBV3-1 (or the pseudogene TRBV3-2) and J is TRBJ2-3; D unresolved. The length of the CDR3 is 14 residues. V gave up 3 bases and J gave up 2 bases, with 9 bases separating them. Germline V gives CDR1 LGHDT, CDR2 YNNKEL (reference sequence). The CDR3 loop reads CASSQGPFTDTQYF. The CDR3 region has the DNA TGTGCCAGCAGCCAGGGCCCGTTCACAGATACGCAGTATTTT.

The CDR3 coding sequence is TGCGCCAGCAATCCCCTCCCCTTACTAGCGGTGAGGTACGAGCAGTACGTC. Encoded protein: CASNPLPLLAVRYEQYV. The V and J genes are TRBV10-2 and TRBJ2-7; 8 bases agree with TRBD2. Germline CDR1 and CDR2: WSHSY and SAAADI. This CDR3 spans 17 amino acids. After removal of 7 bases from V and 4 bases from J, the junction contained 18 bases not matched to a gene.

The V gene is TRBV27, the J gene TRBJ1-6; possibly TRBD1 for D (6 bases). The germline CDR1 and CDR2 sequences are MNHEY and SMNVEV (reference sequence). The CDR3 consists of 14 residues. V shed 2 bases and J shed 5 bases, with 7 bases lying between them. Here the CDR3 DNA reads TGTGCCAGCAGTTTAAGGGACAATAATTCACCCCTCCACTTT. This sequence encodes CASSLRDNNSPLHF.

J is TRBJ2-3 and V is TRBV24-1; 7 bases match TRBD1. Unmatched junction bases numbered 5, after V lost 0 bases and J lost 3 bases. Germline V gene lookup returns CDR1 KGHDR and CDR2 SFDVKD. CDR3 size: 16 residues. The CDR3 reads CATSDLADRETDTQYF. As DNA, the CDR3 is TGTGCCACCAGTGATTTGGCAGACAGGGAAACAGATACGCAGTATTTT.

This clone has only a few counts. The CDR3 nucleotides read TGTGCCAGCAGTTATTCCCAGGGTAATTCACCCCTCCACTTT. Translation gives CASSYSQGNSPLHF. The chain combines TRBV6-5 with TRBJ1-6, with D perhaps TRBD1 (5 bases). The CDR3 consists of 14 residues. From germline, CDR1 is MNHEY and CDR2 SVGAGI. Trimming removed 3 bases from V and 6 bases from J, with 9 bases in between.